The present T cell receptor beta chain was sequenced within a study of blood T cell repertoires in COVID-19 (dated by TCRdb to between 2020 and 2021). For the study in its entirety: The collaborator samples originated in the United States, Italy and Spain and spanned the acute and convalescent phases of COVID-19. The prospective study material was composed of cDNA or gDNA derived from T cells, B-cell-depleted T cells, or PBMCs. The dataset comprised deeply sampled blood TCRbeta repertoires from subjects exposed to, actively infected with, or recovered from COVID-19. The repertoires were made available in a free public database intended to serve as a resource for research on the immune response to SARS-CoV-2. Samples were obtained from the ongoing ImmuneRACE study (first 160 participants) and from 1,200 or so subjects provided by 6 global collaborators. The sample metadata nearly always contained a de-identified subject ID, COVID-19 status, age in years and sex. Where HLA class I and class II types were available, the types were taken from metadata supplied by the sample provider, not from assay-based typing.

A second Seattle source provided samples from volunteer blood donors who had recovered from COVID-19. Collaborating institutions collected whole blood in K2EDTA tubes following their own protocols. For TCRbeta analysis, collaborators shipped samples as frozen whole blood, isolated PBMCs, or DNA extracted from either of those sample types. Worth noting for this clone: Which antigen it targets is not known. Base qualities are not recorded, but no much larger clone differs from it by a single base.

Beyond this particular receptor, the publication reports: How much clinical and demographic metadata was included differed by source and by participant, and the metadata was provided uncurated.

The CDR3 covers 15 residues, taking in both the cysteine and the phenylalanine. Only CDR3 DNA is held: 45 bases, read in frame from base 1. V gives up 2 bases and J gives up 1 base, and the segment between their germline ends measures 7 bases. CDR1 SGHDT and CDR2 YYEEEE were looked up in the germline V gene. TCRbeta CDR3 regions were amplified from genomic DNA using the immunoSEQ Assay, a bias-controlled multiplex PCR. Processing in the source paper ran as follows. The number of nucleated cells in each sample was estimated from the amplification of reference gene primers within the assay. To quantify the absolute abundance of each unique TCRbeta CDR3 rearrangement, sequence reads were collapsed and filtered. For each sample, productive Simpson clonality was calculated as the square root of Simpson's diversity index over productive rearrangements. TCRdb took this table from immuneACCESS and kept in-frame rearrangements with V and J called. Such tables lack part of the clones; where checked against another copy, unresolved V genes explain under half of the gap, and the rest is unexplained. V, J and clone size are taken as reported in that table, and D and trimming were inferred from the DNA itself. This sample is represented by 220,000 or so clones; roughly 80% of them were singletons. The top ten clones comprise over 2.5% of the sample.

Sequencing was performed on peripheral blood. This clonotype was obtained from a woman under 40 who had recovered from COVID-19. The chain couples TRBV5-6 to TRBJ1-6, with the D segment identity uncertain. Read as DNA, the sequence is TGTGCCAGCAGCTTACGAGGTTCCTATAATTCACCCCTCCACTTT. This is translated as CASSLRGSYNSPLHF.